This T cell receptor (beta chain) is drawn from a study of T cells in Graves' hyperthyroidism and ophthalmopathy (dated by TCRdb to the late 2010s). About the study as a whole: Peripheral blood samples were taken at the time of initial diagnosis, prior to any treatment. After sampling, hyperthyroidism patients received methimazole starting at 30 mg daily, and ophthalmopathy patients received high-dose intravenous methylprednisolone. Prospective prediction of ophthalmopathy was tested in an independent validation cohort consisting of under 20 hyperthyroidism patients and around 17 patients who later progressed to ophthalmopathy. According to the paper, TCR Vbeta CDR3 sequencing was carried out on 135 peripheral blood samples, which came from fewer than 50 ophthalmopathy, 75 to 80 hyperthyroidism and about 17 progressor patients. To identify TCR V-J signatures that set the groups apart, the researchers used a discovery cohort of roughly 100 patients, made up of 40 to 45 with Graves' ophthalmopathy and about 59 with stable Graves' hyperthyroidism. The 75 to 100 discovery patients were randomly split 7:3 into training and test sets. In about 6 Graves' hyperthyroidism patients, the study also compared T-cell repertoires from thyroid tissue with T-cell repertoires from blood.

Amplification of TCR beta CDR3 regions was carried out from RNA transcripts. The TCR CDR3 was subjected to a first round of RT-PCR using the HTBI primer set and the Qiagen OneStep RT-PCR kit. Libraries were constructed in a second round of multiplex PCR, after which size selection and purification were performed. Sequencing of the libraries was done on an Illumina HiSeq2000 using paired-end 100 bp reads. As for the original processing: SOAPnuke was used to process the raw data, throwing out any read that contained adapters or uncalled bases, had a mean Phred below 15, or lacked an exact constant-primer or identifier match. COPE v1.2.5 was used to merge the high-quality paired reads, and each unique nucleotide sequence was defined as a clonotype. Clonotypes were aligned to IMGT TRBV, TRBD and TRBJ reference segments using MiTCR v1.1. Only V-J combinations with frequency above 0.0001, covering 99% to 99.2% of repertoires, were analysed. The TCS score was defined as F50 (clonal expansion) divided by E x V (chaos), with BLOSUM62-based TCRdist calculated between CDR3 peptides within each V-J. Welch's t-statistics and random forest reduced fewer than 600 V-J features to 13, which were used in a naive Bayes classifier (R e1071). Using fastp trimming at Q25 and MiXCR clonotype assembly, TCRdb reanalyzed the public sequencing data and kept in-frame beta chains. Rows are unified per CDR3 protein, each entry keeping the most common DNA and genes. The V and J calls reflect TCRdb's pipeline rather than the authors' work. Present in this sample are approximately 380,000 distinct CDR3 sequences, about a fifth of which were seen just once. Clones ranked in the top ten supply about 4% of the sample.

CDR1 and CDR2, looked up from the germline V gene (reference sequence), are DFQATT and SNEGSKA. V is cut by 6 bases and J by 4 bases, and the space between the germline ends is 18 bases. The CDR3 measures 15 amino acids from cysteine to phenylalanine. Only CDR3 DNA is held: 45 bases, read in frame from base 1. On this clonotype: Its antigen is still unknown. No much larger clonotype is one base removed from it; base qualities were not supplied.

Beyond this particular receptor, the publication reports: A model built on a 13 V-J signature distinguished ophthalmopathy from stable hyperthyroidism, reaching around 90% sensitivity and about 81% specificity in cross-validation and 80%/75% in testing. No statistical method was used to fix the sample size in advance, and group allocation was not hidden from the investigators. Most expanded thyroid clonotypes (frequency above 0.001) were also found in blood, which suggests that blood repertoires may mirror thyroid immune responses. In validation, the model predicted progression to ophthalmopathy with 65% to 71% sensitivity and over 72% specificity, a median of about six months before onset.

Graves' hyperthyroidism was defined as stable when no progression to ophthalmopathy occurred over 18 months of follow-up. Hyperthyroidism patients were aged 18 to 65 years and newly diagnosed, with disease duration of less than 2 months. Patients with uncontrolled infections, other autoimmune diseases, pregnancy or lactation were excluded. Clinical symptoms, serum thyroxine and TRAb, thyroid ultrasound, and orbital computed tomography formed the basis for the diagnoses. PBMCs were separated from roughly 10 ml of fresh peripheral blood using Ficoll-Paque density gradient centrifugation. Trizol reagent was used to extract total RNA, and RNA quality was then checked on an Agilent 2100 Bioanalyzer.

The receptor comes from a woman younger than 35 with Graves' hyperthyroidism. The chain was built from TRBV20-1 and TRBJ2-2; TRBD1 might be the D gene, on 6 matching bases. The sample consisted of blood. The encoded CDR3 is CSAPNVQGRTGELFF. The bases are TGCAGTGCCCCTAACGTTCAGGGGCGCACCGGGGAGCTGTTTTTT.